Listed here are 2 T cell receptor beta chains from one sample, sequenced in a study of blood T cell repertoires in COVID-19. The method was immunoSEQ multiplex PCR; TCRdb's version includes in-frame clones alone and lacks a portion of them. The repertoire includes fewer than 150,000 clones, 75% to 85% of them detected once, and roughly 20% sits in the top ten. What was sequenced was peripheral blood. All receptors derive from a man aged 80 or over with acute or convalescent COVID-19.

The rearrangement uses TRBV5-1 and TRBJ1-1, with 11 bases that match TRBD1. With V trimmed by 3 bases and J by 4 bases, 2 bases remained unmatched. The CDR3 totals 14 residues. Looked up from germline, CDR1 is SGHRS and CDR2 is YFSETQ. In DNA form, the CDR3 reads TGCGCCAGCAGCTCGGGACAGGGGGGCACTGAAGCTTTCTTT. Its protein product is CASSSGQGGTEAFF. Supplemented by reference TRBV5-1 and TRBJ1-1, the full variable domain reads KAGVTQTPRYLIKTRGQQVTLSCSPISGHRSVSWYQQTPGQGLQFLFEYFSETQRNKGNFPGRFSGRQFSNSRSEMNVSTLELGDSALYLCASSSGQGGTEAFFGQGTRLTVV.

This clone was found many times. The V call is TRBV10-3, the J call TRBJ2-1, with 7 bases that match TRBD1. Looked up from germline, CDR1 is ENHRY and CDR2 is SYGVKD. Germline trimming cut 1 base from V and 10 bases from J; bases unmatched to any gene: 7. The CDR3 consists of 14 residues. CDR3: CAISELRTGGEQFF. The DNA of the CDR3 is TGTGCCATCAGTGAGTTACGGACAGGCGGGGAGCAGTTCTTC.